This TCR beta chain comes out of a study of T-cell reconstitution after alpha-beta-depleted transplantation in children. For TCRbeta, the library was prepared with unique molecular identifiers. TCRdb re-derived calls from the PCR reads in MiXCR, one entry per CDR3 protein. Among hundreds of thousands of distinct CDR3 sequences listed, about 14% were seen once. V lost 5 bases, J lost 3 bases, and 5 bases stayed unmatched. There are 15 residues in the CDR3. CDR1 is SGHTA, CDR2 FQGNSA, per germline. The rearrangement links TRBV7-2 to TRBJ2-3, with TRBD2 matching 10 bases. The TCR sequence derives from a human donor who donated a stem cell graft to a child with Fanconi anemia. Here the sequenced sample was PBMCs, taken from the stem cell graft. The CDR3 nucleotides read TGTGCCAGCAGCACCAGACTAGCGGGTACAGATACGCAGTATTTT. This translates into CASSTRLAGTDTQYF. Full variable domain (outside the CDR3, taken from reference TRBV7-2 and TRBJ2-3): GAGVSQSPSNKVTEKGKDVELRCDPISGHTALYWYRQSLGQGLEFLIYFQGNSAPDKSGLPSDRFSAERTGGSVSTLTIQRTQQEDSAVYLCASSTRLAGTDTQYFGPGTRLTVL.